The 27 T cell receptor beta chains listed next were all sequenced from one sample in a study of cytomegalovirus exposure and HLA in healthy donors. 13 Jbeta primers and 60 Vbeta primers were used for the PCR. Profiling relied on immunoSEQ multiplex PCR, and the TCRdb table lists in-frame clones only, not all of them. The sample has 35,000 to 45,000 clones. The specimen sequenced was PBMCs. The receptors were gathered from a woman younger than 45 in good health and CMV-seropositive.

The rearrangement links TRBV10-2 to TRBJ1-6; tentative D call: TRBD1 (5 bases). V was clipped by 6 bases and J by 0 bases, with 9 bases between them. The CDR3 has 15 amino acids. From germline, CDR1 is WSHSY and CDR2 SAAADI. The CDR3 DNA reads as TGCGCCAGCAGCGAGGGGAGCTCCTATAATTCACCCCTCCACTTT. This sequence encodes CASSEGSSYNSPLHF.

CDR3 sequence (DNA): TGTGCCAGCAGTGAACCTAGCGGTTCCTACAATGAGCAGTTCTTC. Translating it yields CASSEPSGSYNEQFF. The chain employs TRBV2 and TRBJ2-1; 7 bases align to TRBD2. In germline, CDR1 is SNHLY, CDR2 FYNNEI. Unmatched junction bases numbered 2, after V lost 2 bases and J lost 1 base. This CDR3 contains 15 residues.

The V gene is TRBV7-2, the J gene TRBJ2-7; TRBD2 matches at 12 bases. There are 15 residues in the CDR3. Germline V gives CDR1 SGHTA, CDR2 FQGNSA. The trim removed 3 bases at V and 1 base at J, leaving 1 base unmatched. CDR3 nucleotide sequence: TGTGCCAGCAGCTTGACTAGCGGGGGTTCCTACGAGCAGTACTTC. Its protein is CASSLTSGGSYEQYF.

The chain combines TRBV19 with TRBJ2-7, with D possibly being TRBD2 (6 bases). V gave up 7 bases and J gave up 0 bases, with 13 bases separating them. The CDR3 length is 14 residues. CDR1 and CDR2 from the germline V gene are LNHDA and SQIVND (reference sequence). The chain's CDR3 is CASTSGRSSYEQYF. The CDR3 DNA reads TGTGCCAGTACAAGCGGGCGAAGCTCCTACGAGCAGTACTTC.

The chain carries TRBV4-2 and TRBJ1-5; unclear D gene. V shed 1 base and J shed 0 bases, with 10 bases lying between them. Germline CDR1 LGHNA, CDR2 YNFKEQ. The CDR3 spans 16 residues. The CDR3 coding sequence is TGTGCCAGCAGCCAAGGGGCAGACTATAGCAATCAGCCCCAGCATTTT. Translating it yields CASSQGADYSNQPQHF.

The chain employs TRBV11-2 and TRBJ1-5, with 8 nucleotides matching TRBD1. This CDR3 contains 18 residues. Germline V gene sequence: CDR1 SGHAT, CDR2 FQNNGV. The J segment lost 0 bases and the V segment lost 3 bases, leaving 10 bases of the junction unmatched. In DNA, the CDR3 is TGTGCCAGCAGCTTTACCCCAGGGGGCCGTTATAGCAATCAGCCCCAGCATTTT. As protein: CASSFTPGGRYSNQPQHF.

The chain is built from TRBV19 and TRBJ2-2; perhaps TRBD2 as D (5 bases). Germline loops: CDR1 LNHDA, CDR2 SQIVND (reference sequence). The CDR3 length is 13 residues. V gave up 6 bases and J gave up 1 base, with 6 bases separating them. The CDR3 coding sequence is TGTGCCAGTAGGGGGAGGAACACCGGGGAGCTGTTTTTT. This gives the protein CASRGRNTGELFF.

The genes are TRBV27 and TRBJ2-3, with a weak D call TRBD1 (6 bases). V was trimmed by 4 bases and J by 2 bases, leaving 13 bases between them. This CDR3 has 15 amino acids. Per the germline V gene, CDR1 is MNHEY and CDR2 is SMNVEV (reference sequence). This CDR3 is CASSSLTGSTDTQYF. The CDR3 DNA is TGTGCCAGCAGTTCCCTAACAGGGTCCACAGATACGCAGTATTTT.

The chain recombines TRBV18 with TRBJ1-6, with D unresolved. Germline V gives CDR1 KGHSH, CDR2 LQKENI. Between the trimmed V and J ends, which lost 1 base and 7 bases, there was a span of 11 bases. The CDR3 runs to 15 residues. The CDR3: CASSPLTGVNSPLHF. CDR3 in DNA: TGTGCCAGCTCACCACTTACCGGGGTCAATTCACCCCTCCACTTT.

The chain carries TRBV29-1 and TRBJ2-3; 9 bases agree with TRBD2. With V trimmed by 7 bases and J by 2 bases, 10 bases remained unmatched. CDR3 size: 15 residues. The germline CDR1 and CDR2 sequences are SQVTM and ANQGSEA. As DNA, the CDR3 is TGCAGCGCCGAAGGGCGGGGGGGATACACAGATACGCAGTATTTT. This encodes CSAEGRGGYTDTQYF.

The V and J genes are TRBV11-2 and TRBJ2-7, with 8 bases identical to TRBD1. From germline, CDR1 is SGHAT and CDR2 FQNNGV. V trimming: 3 bases; J trimming: 2 bases; junction bases outside the gene matches: 3. CDR3 length: 14 residues. CDR3 sequence reads: CASSFDRGAYEQYF. The DNA for the CDR3 is TGTGCCAGCAGCTTTGACAGGGGTGCCTACGAGCAGTACTTC.

This chain connects TRBV7-9 to TRBJ2-3; D unresolved. Germline values: CDR1 SEHNR, CDR2 FQNEAQ (reference sequence). This CDR3 spans 13 amino acids. V was pared by 4 bases and J by 1 base, with 6 bases between. CDR3 sequence reads: CASSSSGTDTQYF. The CDR3, as DNA: TGTGCCAGCAGCTCCTCGGGCACAGATACGCAGTATTTT.

This chain links TRBV19 with TRBJ1-5; D uncertain. V gave up 2 bases and J gave up 7 bases, with 9 bases separating them. The germline CDR1 and CDR2 sequences are LNHDA and SQIVND (reference sequence). The CDR3 spans 13 residues. CDR3 protein: CASSITRVQPQHF. The CDR3 nucleotides are TGTGCCAGTAGTATAACTAGGGTGCAGCCCCAGCATTTT.

The V call is TRBV6-4, the J call TRBJ2-7, with D possibly being TRBD2 (6 bases). The CDR3 has 14 amino acids. Germline V CDR1 and CDR2: MRHNA, SNTAGT. V lost 5 bases and J 2 bases, leaving 13 bases between the germline ends. CDR3 sequence (DNA): TGTGCCAGCAGTCCTCGGTGGGGGGCCTACGAGCAGTACTTC. Amino acid sequence: CASSPRWGAYEQYF.

This chain uses TRBV5-1 with TRBJ2-3, with 9 bases aligning to TRBD2. CDR1 is SGHRS and CDR2 is YFSETQ in the germline V gene. J was trimmed by 2 bases and V by 4 bases; bases with no gene match: 11. The CDR3 sequence is 17 residues long. The CDR3 sequence: CASSGGTSSSPTDTQYF. In nucleotides, the CDR3 is TGCGCCAGCAGCGGCGGGACTAGCTCTTCCCCCACAGATACGCAGTATTTT.

This sequence joins TRBV9 and TRBJ1-5, with 7 bases that match TRBD1. Per the germline V gene, CDR1 is SGDLS and CDR2 is YYNGEE. The ends lost 4 bases at V and 3 bases at J; junction bases unmatched: 7. The CDR3 covers 15 residues. CDR3: CASSPGTVDNQPQHF. The CDR3 DNA sequence: TGTGCCAGCAGCCCCGGGACAGTTGACAATCAGCCCCAGCATTTT. Using reference TRBV9 and TRBJ1-5 for the parts outside the CDR3, the full variable domain is DSGVTQTPKHLITATGQRVTLRCSPRSGDLSVYWYQQSLDQGLQFLIQYYNGEERAKGNILERFSAQQFPDLHSELNLSSLELGDSALYFCASSPGTVDNQPQHFGDGTRLSIL.

A remark on this clone: A read error may account for a junction end that differs from germline. CDR3 DNA: TGTGCCAGCAGTCCCCGGACAGGGGGCAACCAGCCCCAGCATTTT. This encodes CASSPRTGGNQPQHF. The gene calls are TRBV27 and TRBJ1-5, with 11 positions matching TRBD1. The CDR3 totals 15 residues. CDR1 MNHEY and CDR2 SMNVEV come from the germline V gene (reference sequence).

This sequence joins TRBV6-1 and TRBJ1-3; D unresolved. The germline V gene encodes CDR1 MNHNS and CDR2 SASEGT. The CDR3 has 15 amino acids. The V gene lost 3 bases and the J gene lost 0 bases, with 9 bases spanning the gap. The CDR3 region has the DNA TGTGCCAGCAGTGATCCTTCTTTCTCTGGAAACACCATATATTTT. It translates to CASSDPSFSGNTIYF.

V is TRBV7-9 and J is TRBJ1-4, with 10 positions matching TRBD1. Per germline, CDR1 SEHNR and CDR2 FQNEAQ (reference sequence). The CDR3 sequence is 17 residues long. Unmatched junction bases numbered 12, after V lost 6 bases and J lost 5 bases. The CDR3: CASSIGVGTGANEKLFF. The CDR3 DNA reads TGTGCCAGCAGTATTGGAGTTGGGACAGGGGCAAATGAAAAACTGTTTTTT.

This sequence joins TRBV27 and TRBJ1-5; no firm D call. The CDR3 extends over 15 amino acids. Trimming cost V 2 bases and J 0 bases, with 8 bases left between them. Per germline, CDR1 MNHEY and CDR2 SMNVEV (reference sequence). DNA of the CDR3: TGTGCCAGCAGTTTAGATCAGTATAGCAATCAGCCCCAGCATTTT. The encoded protein is CASSLDQYSNQPQHF.

This sequence joins TRBV9 and TRBJ1-2, with D uncertain. Germline-derived CDR1 and CDR2 are SGDLS and YYNGEE. The CDR3 length is 10 residues. Trimming removed 3 bases from V and 8 bases from J, with 5 bases in between. Written as DNA, the CDR3 is TGTGCCAGCAGCGGCGAGGGCTACACCTTC. Its translation is CASSGEGYTF.

The rearrangement joins TRBV6-5 to TRBJ2-7, with TRBD1 matching 8 bases. The CDR3 sequence is 16 residues long. Germline-derived CDR1 and CDR2 are MNHEY and SVGAGI. J lost 2 bases, V lost 4 bases, and 10 bases had no gene match. The CDR3 here is CASSSSAGTGTYEQYF. CDR3 nucleotides: TGTGCCAGCAGTTCCTCTGCCGGGACAGGTACCTACGAGCAGTACTTC.

The chain combines TRBV19 with TRBJ1-6; possibly TRBD1 for D (6 bases). V lost 4 bases, J lost 15 bases, and 22 bases lay in between. There are 15 residues in the CDR3. Looked up from germline, CDR1 is LNHDA and CDR2 is SQIVND (reference sequence). The CDR3 loop reads CASSTPLHTGSILHF. For the CDR3, the DNA is TGTGCCAGTAGTACCCCCCTTCATACAGGGTCTATCCTCCACTTT.

The J gene is TRBJ1-6, the V gene TRBV2, with TRBD1 matching 7 bases. This CDR3 spans 15 amino acids. With V trimmed by 5 bases and J by 6 bases, 7 bases remained unmatched. CDR1 SNHLY and CDR2 FYNNEI come from the germline V gene. Written as DNA, the CDR3 is TGTGCCAGCAGTCTTACAGGGGCTGGTAATTCACCCCTCCACTTT. This translates into CASSLTGAGNSPLHF.

The chain employs TRBV6-1 and TRBJ1-2, with TRBD1 matching over 9 bases. This CDR3 has 12 residues. The J segment lost 8 bases and the V segment lost 4 bases, leaving 2 bases of the junction unmatched. Germline CDR1 is MNHNS and CDR2 is SASEGT. DNA of the CDR3: TGTGCCAGCAGTGCGGACAGGGGCGGCTACACCTTC. This codes for CASSADRGGYTF.

V is TRBV6-5 and J is TRBJ2-7; 12 nucleotides match TRBD2. The length of the CDR3 is 15 residues. The germline CDR1 and CDR2 sequences are MNHEY and SVGAGI. V lost 6 bases to trimming and J lost 2 bases; unmatched junction nucleotides: 5. CDR3 region: CASRSTSGGPYEQYF. The CDR3 DNA sequence: TGTGCCAGCAGATCGACTAGCGGGGGACCCTACGAGCAGTACTTC.

CDR3 nucleotide sequence: TGTGCCAGCAGTGGTGACAGGGGACCCAACTATGGCTACACCTTC. This encodes CASSGDRGPNYGYTF. The gene calls are TRBV2 and TRBJ1-2; 8 positions match TRBD1. Germline-derived CDR1 and CDR2 are SNHLY and FYNNEI. The CDR3 loop spans 15 amino acids. V gave up 4 bases and J gave up 2 bases; unmatched junction bases: 6.